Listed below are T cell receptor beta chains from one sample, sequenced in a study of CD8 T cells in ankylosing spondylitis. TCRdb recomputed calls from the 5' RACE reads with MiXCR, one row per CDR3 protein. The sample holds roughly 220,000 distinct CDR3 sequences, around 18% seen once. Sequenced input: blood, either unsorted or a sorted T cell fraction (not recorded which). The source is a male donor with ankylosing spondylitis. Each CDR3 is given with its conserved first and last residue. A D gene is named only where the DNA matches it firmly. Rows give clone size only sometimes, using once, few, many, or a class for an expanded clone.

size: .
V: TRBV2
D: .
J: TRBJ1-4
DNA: TGTGCCAGCAGTCAAGTACCCCTAATGGCTAATGAAAAACTGTTTTTT
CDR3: CASSQVPLMANEKLFF

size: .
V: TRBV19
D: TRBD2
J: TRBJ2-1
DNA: TGTGCCAGTAGTATAGGGCTAGCGGAGCCTAGCTCCTACAATGAGCAGTTCTTC
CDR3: CASSIGLAEPSSYNEQFF

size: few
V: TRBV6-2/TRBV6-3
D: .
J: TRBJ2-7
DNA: TGTGCCAGCAGTTACCGGTACGAGCAGTACTTC
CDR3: CASSYRYEQYF

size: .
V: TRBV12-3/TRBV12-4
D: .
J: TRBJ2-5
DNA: TGTGCCAGCAGTTTGGCAGGGTGGCAAGAGACCCAGTACTTC
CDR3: CASSLAGWQETQYF

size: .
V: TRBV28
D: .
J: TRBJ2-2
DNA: TGTGCCAGCCTTTCACACAGGGAGGTAACCGGGGAGCTGTTTTTT
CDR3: CASLSHREVTGELFF

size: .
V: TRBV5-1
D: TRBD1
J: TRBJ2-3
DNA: TGCGCCAGCAGTCAGGGGGACAGGGTTGCCACAGATACGCAGTATTTT
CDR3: CASSQGDRVATDTQYF

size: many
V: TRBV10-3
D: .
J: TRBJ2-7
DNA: TGTGCCATCAGTGGGCCGGAACACTACGAGCAGTACTTC
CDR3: CAISGPEHYEQYF

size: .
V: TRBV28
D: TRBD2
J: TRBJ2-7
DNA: TGTGCCAGCAGTTCAGCGGGAGGGCGCTACGAGCAGTACTTC
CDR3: CASSSAGGRYEQYF

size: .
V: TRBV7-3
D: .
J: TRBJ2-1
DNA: TGTGCCAGCAGCTTAGGGATGGTCAGGTACAATGAGCAGTTCTTC
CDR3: CASSLGMVRYNEQFF

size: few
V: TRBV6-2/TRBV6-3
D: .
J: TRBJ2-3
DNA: TGTGCCAGCAGTTACGCGGGTAGCACAGATACGCAGTATTTT
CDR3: CASSYAGSTDTQYF

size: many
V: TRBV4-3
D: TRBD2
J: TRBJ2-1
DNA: TGCGCCAGCAGCCAAGGTTGGCGGGAGACCTACAATGAGCAGTTCTTC
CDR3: CASSQGWRETYNEQFF

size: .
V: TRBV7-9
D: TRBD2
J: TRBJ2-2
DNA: TGTGCCAGCAGCTTAAGCGGGGGTCCCACCGGGGAGCTGTTTTTT
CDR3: CASSLSGGPTGELFF

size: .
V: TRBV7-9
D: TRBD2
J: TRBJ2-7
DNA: TGTGCCAGCAGCACTAGCGGGAGGCTGGTGGGAGAGCAGTACTTC
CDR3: CASSTSGRLVGEQYF

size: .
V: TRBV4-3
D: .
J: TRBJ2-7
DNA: TGCGCCAGCAGCCAAGATCGGGACGGAGACTACGAGCAGTACTTC
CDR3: CASSQDRDGDYEQYF

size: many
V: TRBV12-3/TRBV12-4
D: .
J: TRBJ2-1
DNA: TGTGCCAGCAGTGGGACGGGCGATGAGCAGTTCTTC
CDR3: CASSGTGDEQFF

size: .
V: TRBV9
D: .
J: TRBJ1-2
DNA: TGTGCCAGCAGCGTAGAAGGGTTCGGGTATGGCTACACCTTC
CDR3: CASSVEGFGYGYTF

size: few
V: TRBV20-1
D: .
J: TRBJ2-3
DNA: TGCAGTGCTAGAGATTGGAGAGAGTCCGAAATGGGAGATACGCAGTATTTT
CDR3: CSARDWRESEMGDTQYF

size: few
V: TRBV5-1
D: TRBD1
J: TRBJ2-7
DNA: TGCGCCAGCAGCCACGGACAGGGGGCCTACGAGCAGTACTTC
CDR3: CASSHGQGAYEQYF

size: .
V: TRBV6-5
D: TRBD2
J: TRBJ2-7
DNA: TGTGCCAGCAGTTACGCCCCCGGCAGGGAGGGCTACGAGCAGTACTTC
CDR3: CASSYAPGREGYEQYF

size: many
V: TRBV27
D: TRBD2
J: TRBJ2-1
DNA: TGTGCCAGCGGCGAGATCTCTAGCGGGCTACACAATGAGCAGTTCTTC
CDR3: CASGEISSGLHNEQFF

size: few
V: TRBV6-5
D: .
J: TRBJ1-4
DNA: TGTGCCAGCAGTTGTGGGGGTTGTGAAAAACTGTTTTTT
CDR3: CASSCGGCEKLFF

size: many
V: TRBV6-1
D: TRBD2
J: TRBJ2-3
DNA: TGTGCCAGCAGTGGACTAGCGGGAGGGCCAGATACGCAGTATTTT
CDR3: CASSGLAGGPDTQYF

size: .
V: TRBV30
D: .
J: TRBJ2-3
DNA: TGTGCCTGGAGTGTAGAAGCTTACACAGATACGCAGTATTTT
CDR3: CAWSVEAYTDTQYF

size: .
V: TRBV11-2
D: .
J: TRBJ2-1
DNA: TGTGCCAGCAGCTCCATCGCGGACAGCAGCTCCTACAATGAGCAGTTCTTC
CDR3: CASSSIADSSSYNEQFF

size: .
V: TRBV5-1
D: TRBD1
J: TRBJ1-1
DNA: TGCGCCAGCAGCCAAGGACAGGGATTGGGCACTGAAGCTTTCTTT
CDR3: CASSQGQGLGTEAFF

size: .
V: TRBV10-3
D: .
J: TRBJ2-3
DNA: TGTGCCATCAGTGAGTCGAGCCACACAGATACGCAGTATTTT
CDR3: CAISESSHTDTQYF

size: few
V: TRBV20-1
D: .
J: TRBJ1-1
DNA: TGCAGTGCTAACCCCACTGAAGCTTTCTTT
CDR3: CSANPTEAFF

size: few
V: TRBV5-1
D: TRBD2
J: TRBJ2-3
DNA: TGCGCCAGCAGGCGCGGGGGGCCGGGAGATACGCAGTATTTT
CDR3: CASRRGGPGDTQYF

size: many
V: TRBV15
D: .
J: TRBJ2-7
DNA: TGTGCCACCAGCAGAAGGGCAGCCTACGAGCAGTACTTC
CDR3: CATSRRAAYEQYF

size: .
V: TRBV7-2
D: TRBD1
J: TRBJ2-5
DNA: TGTGCCAGTAGCATTTTTACAGGGGACCAAGAGACCCAGTACTTC
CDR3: CASSIFTGDQETQYF

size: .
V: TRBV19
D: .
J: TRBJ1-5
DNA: TGTGCCAGTAGTAAGTCGGGGGCGTTTGAGCCCCAGCATTTT
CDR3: CASSKSGAFEPQHF

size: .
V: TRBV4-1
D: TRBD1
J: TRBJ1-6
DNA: TGCGCCAGCAGCCAGCGGGACAGTTCTTCCTCCTATAATTCACCCCTCCACTTT
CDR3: CASSQRDSSSSYNSPLHF

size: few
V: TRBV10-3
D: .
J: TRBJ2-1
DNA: TGTGCCATCAGGAGGGGGGAGGTGGACAATGAGCAGTTCTTC
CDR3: CAIRRGEVDNEQFF

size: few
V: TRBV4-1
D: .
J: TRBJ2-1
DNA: TGCGCCAGCAGCTCGTGGGACTACAATGAGCAGTTCTTC
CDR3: CASSSWDYNEQFF

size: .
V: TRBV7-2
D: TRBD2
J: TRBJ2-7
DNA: TGTGCCAGCAGCTGGACTAGCGGGGGACTCTACGAGCAGTACTTC
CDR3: CASSWTSGGLYEQYF

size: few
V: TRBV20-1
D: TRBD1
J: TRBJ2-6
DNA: TGCAGTGCTAGAGATTGGGACAGCTCTGGGGCCAACGTCCTGACTTTC
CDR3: CSARDWDSSGANVLTF

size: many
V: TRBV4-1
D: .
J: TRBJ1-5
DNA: TGCGCCAGCAGCCCCGCAAGAGGCAATCAGCCCCAGCATTTT
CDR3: CASSPARGNQPQHF

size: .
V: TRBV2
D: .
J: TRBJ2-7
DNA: TGTGCCAGCAGAGGGGAGTGGTCGGGACAACGCTACGAGCAGTACTTC
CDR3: CASRGEWSGQRYEQYF

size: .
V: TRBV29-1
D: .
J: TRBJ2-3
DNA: TGCAGCTACTTCCGGGCGGGCGAGAGCACAGATACGCAGTATTTT
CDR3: CSYFRAGESTDTQYF

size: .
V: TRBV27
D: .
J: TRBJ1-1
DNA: TGTGCCAGCAGTACGACAGGCTGGAACACTGAAGCTTTCTTT
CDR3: CASSTTGWNTEAFF

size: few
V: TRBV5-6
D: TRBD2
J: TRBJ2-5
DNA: TGTGCCAGCAGCATTAGCGGGAGGTGGGAGACCCAGTACTTC
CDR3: CASSISGRWETQYF

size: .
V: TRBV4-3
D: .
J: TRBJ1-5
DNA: TGCGCCAGCAGCCAAGACTACCCGACCGGGGCTAGCAATCAGCCCCAGCATTTT
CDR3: CASSQDYPTGASNQPQHF

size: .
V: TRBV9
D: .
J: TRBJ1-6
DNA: TGTGCCAGCAGCCCTACCGACGCTTCACCCCTCCACTTT
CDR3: CASSPTDASPLHF

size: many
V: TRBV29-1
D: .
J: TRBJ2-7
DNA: TGCAGCGTTGGGGGGACCGGCGACGAGCAGTACTTC
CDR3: CSVGGTGDEQYF

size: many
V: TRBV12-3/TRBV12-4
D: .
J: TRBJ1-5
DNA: TGTGCCAGCAGTCCTCGGGGAGATAGCAATCAGCCCCAGCATTTT
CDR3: CASSPRGDSNQPQHF

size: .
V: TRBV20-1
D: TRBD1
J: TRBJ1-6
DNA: TGCAGTGCTAGAGACTCGGACAGGGAAGGATCCTATAATTCACCCCTCCACTTT
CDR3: CSARDSDREGSYNSPLHF

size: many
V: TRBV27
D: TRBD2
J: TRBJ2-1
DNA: TGTGCCAGCAGTATTAGCGGGAACAATGAGCAGTTCTTC
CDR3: CASSISGNNEQFF

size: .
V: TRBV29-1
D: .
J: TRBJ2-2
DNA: TGCAGCGTTGATCGGGGCACCGGGGAGCTGTTTTTT
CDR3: CSVDRGTGELFF

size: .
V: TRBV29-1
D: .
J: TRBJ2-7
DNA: TGCAGCGTTGACCTTGGATTCCAGGAGACCTACGAGCAGTACTTC
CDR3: CSVDLGFQETYEQYF

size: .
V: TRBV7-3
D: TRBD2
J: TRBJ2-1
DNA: TGTGCCAGCAGCTTAAGAGGACTAGGCGACAATGAGCAGTTCTTC
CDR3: CASSLRGLGDNEQFF

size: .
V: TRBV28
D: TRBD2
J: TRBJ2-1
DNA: TGTGCCAGCAGCCACCCTACTAGCGGGAGGACCTACAATGAGCAGTTCTTC
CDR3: CASSHPTSGRTYNEQFF

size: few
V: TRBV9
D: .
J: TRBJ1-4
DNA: TGTGCCAGCAGCGAGGGGGGCGAAACGGAAAAACTGTTTTTT
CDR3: CASSEGGETEKLFF

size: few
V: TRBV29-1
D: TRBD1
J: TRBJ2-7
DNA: TGCAGCGCCCGACAGGGGTCCTCCTACGAGCAGTACTTC
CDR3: CSARQGSSYEQYF

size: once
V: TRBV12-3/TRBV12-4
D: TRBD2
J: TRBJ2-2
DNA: TGTGCCAGCAGTTCCACTAGCGGGAGGGACACCGGGGAGCTGTTTTTT
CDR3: CASSSTSGRDTGELFF

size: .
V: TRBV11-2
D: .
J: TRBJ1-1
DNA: TGTGCCAGCAGCTTATATGGGCCAGCCTCGAACACTGAAGCTTTCTTT
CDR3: CASSLYGPASNTEAFF

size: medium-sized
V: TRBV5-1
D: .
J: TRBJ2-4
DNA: TGCGCCAGCAGCGGGGACGAAAACATTCAGTACTTC
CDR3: CASSGDENIQYF

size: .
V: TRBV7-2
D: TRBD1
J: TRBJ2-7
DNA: TGTGCCAGCAGCTGGGGGACAGATCCATCCTACGAGCAGTACTTC
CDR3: CASSWGTDPSYEQYF